What follows describes a single TCR beta chain. The target antigen is unknown. This sample is part of a study of OX40 agonist ivuxolimab in advanced cancers. Whole-study context: Ivuxolimab, an agonistic anti-OX40 (CD134) antibody, was given to patients. Therapy given before enrollment (anti-PD-1, anti-PD-L1 or anti-CTLA-4) was allowed, and 40% to 50% had some. Findings and caveats of the study: Expanded clones belonging to CD8+ T cells outnumbered, on average, those of CD4+.

Germline CDR1 and CDR2: SNHLY and FYNNEI. The CDR3 totals 14 residues. V was pared by 8 bases and J by 6 bases, with 18 bases between. Here immunoSEQ multiplex PCR was the method, and the copy in TCRdb shows in-frame clones only, minus some. The data show 85,000 to 100,000 clones, 87% seen once. Here the sequenced sample was CD4+ or CD8+ T cells sorted from blood, taken in a trial of the OX40 agonist ivuxolimab. The clonotype originates from an adult with an advanced solid tumor such as melanoma, head and neck, liver or kidney cancer. The chain has TRBV2 and TRBJ2-3; D may correspond to TRBD1 or TRBD2 (5 bases each). This CDR3 is CASDWDASFDTQYF. The CDR3 DNA reads TGTGCCAGCGATTGGGACGCATCATTCGATACGCAGTATTTT.